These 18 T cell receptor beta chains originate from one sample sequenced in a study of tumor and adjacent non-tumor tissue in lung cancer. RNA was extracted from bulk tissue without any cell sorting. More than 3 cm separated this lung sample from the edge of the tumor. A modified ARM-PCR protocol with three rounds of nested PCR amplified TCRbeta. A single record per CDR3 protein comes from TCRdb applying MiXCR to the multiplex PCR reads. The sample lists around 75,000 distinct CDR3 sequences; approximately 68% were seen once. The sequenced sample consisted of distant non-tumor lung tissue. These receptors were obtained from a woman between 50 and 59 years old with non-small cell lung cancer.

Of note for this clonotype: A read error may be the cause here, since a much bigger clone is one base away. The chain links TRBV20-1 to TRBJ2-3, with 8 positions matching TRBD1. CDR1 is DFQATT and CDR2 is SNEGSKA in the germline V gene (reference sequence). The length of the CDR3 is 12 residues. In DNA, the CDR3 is TGCAGTGCTAGAACAGGGGGAGATACGCGGTATTTT. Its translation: CSARTGGDTRYF.

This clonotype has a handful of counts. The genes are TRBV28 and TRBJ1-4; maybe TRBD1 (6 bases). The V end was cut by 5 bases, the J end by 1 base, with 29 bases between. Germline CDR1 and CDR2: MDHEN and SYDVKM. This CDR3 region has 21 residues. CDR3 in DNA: TGTGCCAGCAGTACTCGATACAACAGGGTGGTTGGTTGGGTAACTAATGAAAAACTGTTTTTT. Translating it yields CASSTRYNRVVGWVTNEKLFF.

The CDR3 nucleotides read TGTGCCATCAGTAAATCCGATGAGCAGTTCTTC. This translates into CAISKSDEQFF. V is TRBV10-3 and J is TRBJ2-1; D remains unclear. Germline CDR1 and CDR2: ENHRY and SYGVKD. Deletions cut 5 bases from V and 8 bases from J, with 7 bases between. The CDR3 spans 11 residues.

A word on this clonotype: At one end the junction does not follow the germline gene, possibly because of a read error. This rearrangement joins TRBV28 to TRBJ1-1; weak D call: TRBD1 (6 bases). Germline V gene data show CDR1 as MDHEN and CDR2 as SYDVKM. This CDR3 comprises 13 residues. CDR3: CAGSLPGVTEAFF. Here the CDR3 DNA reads TGTGCCGGCAGTTTACCAGGGGTAACTGAAGCTTTCTTT. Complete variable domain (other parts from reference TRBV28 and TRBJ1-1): DVKVTQSSRYLVKRTGEKVFLECVQDMDHENMFWYRQDPGLGLRLIYFSYDVKMKEKGDIPEGYSVSREKKERFSLILESASTNQTSMYLCAGSLPGVTEAFFGQGTRLTVV.

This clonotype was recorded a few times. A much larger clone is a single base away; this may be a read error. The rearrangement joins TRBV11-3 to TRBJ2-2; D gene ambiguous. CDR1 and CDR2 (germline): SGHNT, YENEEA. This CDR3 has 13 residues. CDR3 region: CAGSLHDAGELFF. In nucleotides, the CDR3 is TGTGCCGGCAGCTTGCACGACGCCGGGGAGCTGTTTTTT.

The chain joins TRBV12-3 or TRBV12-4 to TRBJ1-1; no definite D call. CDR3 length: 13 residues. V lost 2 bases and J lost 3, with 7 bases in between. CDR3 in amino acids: CASSLSEDTEAFF. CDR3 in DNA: TGTGCCAGCAGTTTATCTGAGGACACTGAAGCTTTCTTT.

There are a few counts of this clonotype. The CDR3 nucleotides read TGTGCCAGCAGTTTTCGAGGGTCTCGATGGGGCAATCAGCCCCAGCATTTT. Translating gives CASSFRGSRWGNQPQHF. The chain combines TRBV28 with TRBJ1-5, with no clear D. The CDR3 totals 17 residues. Germline V gene lookup returns CDR1 MDHEN and CDR2 SYDVKM. V lost 3 bases to trimming and J lost 2 bases, with 17 bases between them.

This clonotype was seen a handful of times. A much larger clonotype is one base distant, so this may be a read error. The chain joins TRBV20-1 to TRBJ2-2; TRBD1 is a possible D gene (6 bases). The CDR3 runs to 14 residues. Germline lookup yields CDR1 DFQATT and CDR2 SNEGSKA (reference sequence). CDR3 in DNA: TGCAGCGTGGACAGATTTTCGAACACCCGGGAGCTGTTTTTT. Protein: CSVDRFSNTRELFF.

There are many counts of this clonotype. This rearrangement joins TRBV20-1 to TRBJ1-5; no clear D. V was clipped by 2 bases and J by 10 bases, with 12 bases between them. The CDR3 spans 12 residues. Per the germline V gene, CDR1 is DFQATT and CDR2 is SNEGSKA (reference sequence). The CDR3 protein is CSARRGESPQHF. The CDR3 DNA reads TGCAGTGCTAGACGCGGGGAGTCCCCCCAGCATTTT.

As DNA, the CDR3 is TGCAGTGTCAACATGGGATCCTCTGGGGCCAACGTCCTGACTTTC. Protein product: CSVNMGSSGANVLTF. The chain links TRBV20-1 to TRBJ2-6; D not resolved. This CDR3 region has 15 residues. The V gene lost 7 bases and the J gene lost 0 bases, with 13 bases spanning the gap. Germline-derived CDR1 and CDR2 are DFQATT and SNEGSKA (reference sequence).

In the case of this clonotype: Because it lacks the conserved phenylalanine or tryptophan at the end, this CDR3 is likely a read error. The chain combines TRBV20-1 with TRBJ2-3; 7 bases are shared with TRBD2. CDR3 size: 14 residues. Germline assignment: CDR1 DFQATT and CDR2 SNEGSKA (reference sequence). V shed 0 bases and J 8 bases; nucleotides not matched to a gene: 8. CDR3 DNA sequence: TGCAGTGCTAGAGAGACTAGCAGTCCAGGTACGCAGTATTTA. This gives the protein CSARETSSPGTQYL.

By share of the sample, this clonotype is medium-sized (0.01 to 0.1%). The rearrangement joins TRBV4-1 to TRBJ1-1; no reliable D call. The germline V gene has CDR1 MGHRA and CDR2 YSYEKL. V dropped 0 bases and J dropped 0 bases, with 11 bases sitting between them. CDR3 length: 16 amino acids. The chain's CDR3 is CASSQDQYRLNTEAFF. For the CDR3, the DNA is TGCGCCAGCAGCCAAGACCAGTACCGATTGAACACTGAAGCTTTCTTT.

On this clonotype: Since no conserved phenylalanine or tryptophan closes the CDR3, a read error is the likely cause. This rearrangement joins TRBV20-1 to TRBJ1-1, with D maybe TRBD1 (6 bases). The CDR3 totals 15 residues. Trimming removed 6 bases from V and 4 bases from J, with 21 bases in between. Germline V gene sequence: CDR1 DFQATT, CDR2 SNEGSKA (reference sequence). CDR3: CSATITGGRGTEAFY. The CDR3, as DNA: TGCAGTGCCACAATTACGGGGGGCAGGGGCACTGAAGCTTTCTAT.

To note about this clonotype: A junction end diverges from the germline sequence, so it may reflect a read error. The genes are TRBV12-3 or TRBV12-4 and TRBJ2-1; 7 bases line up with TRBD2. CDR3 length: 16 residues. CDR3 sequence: CASSLATVTSMNEQFF. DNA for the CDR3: TGCGCCAGCAGTTTAGCTACAGTGACTAGCATGAATGAGCAGTTCTTC.

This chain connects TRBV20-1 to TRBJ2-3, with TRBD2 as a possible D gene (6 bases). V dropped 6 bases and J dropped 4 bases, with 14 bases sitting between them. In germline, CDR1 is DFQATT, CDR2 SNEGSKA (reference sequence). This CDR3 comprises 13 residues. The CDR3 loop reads CSARTNVPDTQYF. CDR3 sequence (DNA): TGCAGTGCACGGACTAACGTCCCAGATACGCAGTATTTT.

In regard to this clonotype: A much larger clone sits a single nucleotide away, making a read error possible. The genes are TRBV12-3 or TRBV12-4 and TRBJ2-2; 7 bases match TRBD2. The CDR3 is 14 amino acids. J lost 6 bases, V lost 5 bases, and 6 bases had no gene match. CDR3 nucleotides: TGTGCCAGCAGTGCAACTCTAGCGGCCGGGGAGCTGTTTTTT. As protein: CASSATLAAGELFF.

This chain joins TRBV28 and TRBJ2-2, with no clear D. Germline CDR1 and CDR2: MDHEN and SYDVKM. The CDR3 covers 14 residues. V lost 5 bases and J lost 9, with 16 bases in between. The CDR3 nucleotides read TGTGCCAGCAGTAACCCCCTTAGACCCAGGGAGCTGTTTTTT. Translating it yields CASSNPLRPRELFF.

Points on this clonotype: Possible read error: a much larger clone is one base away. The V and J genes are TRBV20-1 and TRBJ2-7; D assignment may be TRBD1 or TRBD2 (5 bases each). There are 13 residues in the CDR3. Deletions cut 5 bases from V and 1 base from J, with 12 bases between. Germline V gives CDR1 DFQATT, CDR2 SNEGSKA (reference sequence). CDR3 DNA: TGCAGTGCTTGGGGACGGGAATCCTACGAGCAGTACTTC. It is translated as CSAWGRESYEQYF.